Presented here are 20 T cell receptor beta chains from one specimen sequenced in a study of CD8+ T cells in alopecia areata. Treatment in this sample: oral pan-JAK inhibitor, 5-10 mg twice daily. Sequencing templates came from extracted RNA that was reverse transcribed into cDNA. The data were produced by immunoSEQ multiplex PCR, yet TCRdb's version contains in-frame clones alone and is incomplete. The sample has fewer than 150,000 clones; approximately 85% are singletons. Specimen: CD8+ T cells sorted from blood, collected at week 4, from a patient treated with tofacitinib. The source is a human donor with alopecia areata.

The V gene is TRBV7-8, the J gene TRBJ2-3, with D perhaps assigned TRBD1 or TRBD2 (5 bases each). CDR1 SGHVS and CDR2 FQNEAQ come from the germline V gene. This CDR3 spans 15 amino acids. V dropped 5 bases and J dropped 6 bases, with 18 bases sitting between them. CDR3 sequence (DNA): TGTGCCAGCAGCCTCTCGGAAGGGACCCAGGATACGCAGTATTTT. Its translation: CASSLSEGTQDTQYF.

The chain has TRBV5-1 and TRBJ2-7; TRBD1 matches at 7 bases. This CDR3 comprises 14 residues. After removal of 4 bases from V and 5 bases from J, the junction contained 9 bases not matched to a gene. In germline, CDR1 is SGHRS, CDR2 YFSETQ. Written as DNA, the CDR3 is TGCGCCAGCAGCGGGACAGTATACGTCCACGAGCAGTACTTC. It codes for CASSGTVYVHEQYF.

This sequence joins TRBV19 and TRBJ2-6; maybe TRBD1 (7 bases). V lost 4 bases and J lost 0, with 13 bases in between. This CDR3 is built from 17 residues. Germline values: CDR1 LNHDA, CDR2 SQIVND (reference sequence). The CDR3 region has the DNA TGTGCCAGTAGTAGGGGGGACAGCACCTCTGGGGCCAACGTCCTGACTTTC. It specifies CASSRGDSTSGANVLTF.

The J gene is TRBJ1-2, the V gene TRBV11-2; D remains unclear. The CDR3 consists of 16 residues. Germline CDR1 is SGHAT and CDR2 is FQNNGV. Trimming took 0 bases from V and 3 from J, leaving 14 bases between them. Here the CDR3 reads CASSLDLSGGDYGYTF. CDR3 in DNA: TGTGCCAGCAGCTTAGATCTTTCGGGCGGGGACTATGGCTACACCTTC.

The V call is TRBV5-1, the J call TRBJ2-7, with TRBD2 matching 11 bases. The CDR3 sequence is 19 residues long. CDR1 and CDR2 (germline): SGHRS, YFSETQ. V shed 3 bases and J 3 bases; nucleotides not matched to a gene: 17. The CDR3 region is CASSWTGTGGTSGRYEQYF. The DNA for the CDR3 is TGCGCCAGCAGCTGGACCGGGACAGGTGGGACTAGCGGCCGCTACGAGCAGTACTTC.

This chain joins TRBV30 and TRBJ2-2, with D unresolved. This CDR3 is built from 13 residues. V was shortened by 5 bases and J by 7 bases, with 14 bases between the two germline ends. In germline, CDR1 is GTSNPN, CDR2 SVGIG (reference sequence). The CDR3 sequence is CAWHKGWDGELFF. Here the CDR3 DNA reads TGTGCCTGGCACAAAGGGTGGGACGGGGAGCTGTTTTTT.

The chain joins TRBV7-6 to TRBJ2-7; 9 positions match TRBD2. The CDR3 runs to 15 residues. Germline CDR1 and CDR2: SGHVS and FNYEAQ. V lost 2 bases, J lost 3 bases, and 5 bases stayed unmatched. DNA for the CDR3: TGTGCCAGCAGCTTACTAGCGGGGAGGAACTACGAGCAGTACTTC. Its protein product is CASSLLAGRNYEQYF.

CDR3 sequence: CASSATIAKNIQYF. The DNA of the CDR3 is TGTGCCAGCAGCGCGACAATAGCCAAAAACATTCAGTACTTC. The chain is built from TRBV7-9 and TRBJ2-4; D unclear. Deletions cut 5 bases from V and 0 bases from J, with 8 bases between. Germline CDR1 SEHNR, CDR2 FQNEAQ (reference sequence). This CDR3 comprises 14 residues.

The CDR3 coding sequence is TGTGCCAGCAGCCAAGGGGAGACCCAGTACTTC. As protein: CASSQGETQYF. V gene TRBV9 combines with J gene TRBJ2-5; D is undetermined. V lost 4 bases to trimming and J lost 5 bases, with 6 bases between them. Per germline, CDR1 SGDLS and CDR2 YYNGEE. This CDR3 region has 11 residues.

This chain connects TRBV13 to TRBJ2-2; D unresolved. The length of the CDR3 is 14 residues. Per the germline V gene, CDR1 is PRHDT and CDR2 is FYEKMQ (reference sequence). V gave up 3 bases and J gave up 7 bases, with 12 bases separating them. CDR3 region: CASSFGRTGGELFF. CDR3 nucleotides: TGTGCCAGCAGCTTCGGCCGTACGGGCGGGGAGCTGTTTTTT.

CDR3 in DNA: TGTGCCAGTAGGAGCGGCATCTACAATGAGCAGTTCTTC. Translated, it gives CASRSGIYNEQFF. The rearrangement uses TRBV19 and TRBJ2-1, with D possibly TRBD2 on 5 matching bases. The V end lost 6 bases, the J end lost 3 bases, and 9 bases lay between the germline ends. The CDR3 covers 13 residues. Per germline, CDR1 LNHDA and CDR2 SQIVND (reference sequence). The whole variable domain, filled in from reference TRBV19 and TRBJ2-1, reads DGGITQSPKYLFRKEGQNVTLSCEQNLNHDAMYWYRQDPGQGLRLIYYSQIVNDFQKGDIAEGYSVSREKKESFPLTVTSAQKNPTAFYLCASRSGIYNEQFFGPGTRLTVL.

The chain carries TRBV7-9 and TRBJ2-2; D gene uncertain. CDR1 and CDR2 from the germline V gene are SEHNR and FQNEAQ (reference sequence). This CDR3 contains 14 residues. V was clipped by 5 bases and J by 2 bases, with 9 bases between them. The CDR3 DNA reads TGTGCCAGCAGCCCTTACTATAACACCGGGGAGCTGTTTTTT. As protein: CASSPYYNTGELFF.

This clone has only one observation. The chain couples TRBV15 to TRBJ2-7, with TRBD1 identical over 11 bases. This CDR3 comprises 14 residues. J was trimmed by 3 bases and V by 5 bases; bases with no gene match: 3. CDR1 and CDR2 from the germline V gene are LNHNV and YYDKDF (reference sequence). The CDR3 coding sequence is TGTGCCACCAGCGGGGGGACAGGGGGCTACGAGCAGTACTTC. It translates to CATSGGTGGYEQYF.

The chain combines TRBV14 with TRBJ1-1; D possibly corresponds to TRBD1 (6 bases). Germline V gives CDR1 SGHDN, CDR2 FVKESK. The length of the CDR3 is 15 residues. V lost 0 bases, J lost 5 bases, and 13 bases lay in between. CDR3 residues: CASSQDTGQLTEAFF. CDR3 DNA sequence: TGTGCCAGCAGCCAAGATACAGGGCAGTTGACTGAAGCTTTCTTT.

This rearrangement joins TRBV27 to TRBJ2-5; D not resolved. This CDR3 has 15 residues. The V gene lost 4 bases and the J gene lost 1 base, with 13 bases spanning the gap. Looked up from germline, CDR1 is MNHEY and CDR2 is SMNVEV (reference sequence). DNA of the CDR3: TGTGCCAGCAGTTCGACATCGACGGGCCAAGAGACCCAGTACTTC. Its translation is CASSSTSTGQETQYF.

This clone was detected only a few times. The chain has TRBV7-9 and TRBJ2-5; D unclear. CDR1 and CDR2 from the germline V gene are SEHNR and FQNEAQ (reference sequence). This CDR3 contains 14 residues. V shed 1 base and J shed 2 bases, with 8 bases lying between them. The CDR3 DNA sequence: TGTGCCAGCAGCTTAGATCTCCAACAAGAGACCCAGTACTTC. Residues: CASSLDLQQETQYF.

The genes are TRBV9 and TRBJ2-1; 12 bases agree with TRBD2. Germline CDR1 reads SGDLS; CDR2 reads YYNGEE. V lost 3 bases to trimming and J lost 7 bases; unmatched junction nucleotides: 5. The length of the CDR3 is 15 residues. CDR3 loop: CASSATSGGWNEQFF. The CDR3 region has the DNA TGTGCCAGCAGCGCTACTAGCGGGGGGTGGAATGAGCAGTTCTTC.

The chain uses TRBV7-8 and TRBJ2-7, with D possibly matching TRBD1 (6 bases). The CDR3 sequence is 15 residues long. Germline V gene lookup returns CDR1 SGHVS and CDR2 FQNEAQ. V lost 3 bases to trimming and J lost 7 bases, with 19 bases between them. The CDR3 sequence: CASSFRDISQWEQYF. The CDR3 DNA sequence: TGTGCCAGCAGCTTCCGGGACATCTCACAATGGGAGCAGTACTTC.

The V gene is TRBV5-5, the J gene TRBJ2-7; no firm D call. The CDR3 loop spans 14 amino acids. Germline V CDR1 and CDR2: SGHKS, YYEKEE (reference sequence). V was clipped by 4 bases and J by 4 bases, with 15 bases between them. The CDR3 DNA reads as TGTGCCAGCAGCGCCAGACTGGCCGGGTACGAGCAGTACTTC. This encodes CASSARLAGYEQYF.

V usage is TRBV27 and J usage is TRBJ2-5; 11 bases fit TRBD2. V lost 1 base, J lost 5 bases, and 0 bases stayed unmatched. CDR1 is MNHEY, CDR2 SMNVEV, per germline (reference sequence). This CDR3 is 14 amino acids long. CDR3 region: CASSLWTSGETQYF. DNA for the CDR3: TGTGCCAGCAGTTTATGGACTAGCGGGGAGACCCAGTACTTC.